In this sample, the clone carrying this T cell receptor beta chain turned up many times. These data belong to a study of blood T cell repertoires in COVID-19. Data came from immunoSEQ multiplex PCR; TCRdb stores just in-frame clones and leaves some out. The sample lists fewer than 450,000 clones; 88% were seen once. The length of the CDR3 is 16 residues. V lost 4 bases to trimming and J lost 0 bases, with 13 bases between them. The germline V gene has CDR1 SGHKS and CDR2 YYEKEE (reference sequence). Sequences were obtained from peripheral blood. The V call is TRBV5-5, the J call TRBJ2-2; D gene uncertain. The receptor's source is a woman in her forties or fifties with COVID-19, enrolled during active disease. Written as DNA, the CDR3 is TGTGCCAGCAGCCCGGTGGGCAGCACGAACACCGGGGAGCTGTTTTTT. Its translation: CASSPVGSTNTGELFF. The full variable domain, with the rest looked up from reference TRBV5-5 and TRBJ2-2, is DAGVTQSPTHLIKTRGQQVTLRCSPISGHKSVSWYQQVLGQGPQFIFQYYEKEERGRGNFPDRFSARQFPNYSSELNVNALLLGDSALYLCASSPVGSTNTGELFFGEGSRLTVL.